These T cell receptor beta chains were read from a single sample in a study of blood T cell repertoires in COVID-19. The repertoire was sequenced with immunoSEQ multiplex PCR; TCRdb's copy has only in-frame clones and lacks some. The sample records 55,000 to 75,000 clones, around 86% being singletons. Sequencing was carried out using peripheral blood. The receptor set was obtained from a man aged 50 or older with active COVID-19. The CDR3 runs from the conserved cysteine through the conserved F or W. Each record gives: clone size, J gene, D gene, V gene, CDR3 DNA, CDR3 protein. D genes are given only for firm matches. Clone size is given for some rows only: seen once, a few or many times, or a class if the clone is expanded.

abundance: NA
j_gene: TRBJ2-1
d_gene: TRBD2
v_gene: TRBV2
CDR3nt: TGTGCCAGCAGCCTCACTAGCGGGGGGGGGCGCAATGAGCAGTTCTTC
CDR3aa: CASSLTSGGGRNEQFF

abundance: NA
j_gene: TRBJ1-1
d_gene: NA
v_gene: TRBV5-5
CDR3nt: TGTGCCAGCAGCTTCGATCGCAGGGGTGGTACTGAAGCTTTCTTT
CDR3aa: CASSFDRRGGTEAFF

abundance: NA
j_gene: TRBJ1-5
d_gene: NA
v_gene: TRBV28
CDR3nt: TGTGCCAGCAGCCAGGGGATCCAGCCCCAGCATTTT
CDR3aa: CASSQGIQPQHF

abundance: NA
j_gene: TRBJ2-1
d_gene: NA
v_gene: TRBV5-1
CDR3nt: TGCGCCAGCAGCTTGGATTATGGGGCAGCCGAAGGTTTCTTC
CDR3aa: CASSLDYGAAEGFF

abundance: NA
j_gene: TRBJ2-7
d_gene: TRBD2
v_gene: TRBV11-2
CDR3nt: TGTGCCAGCAGTTCGGGACTAAGGGAGCAGTACTTC
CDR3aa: CASSSGLREQYF

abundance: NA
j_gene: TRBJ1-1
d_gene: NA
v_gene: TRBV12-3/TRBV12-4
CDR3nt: TGTGCCAGCACCTTAGGGGATACTGAAGCTTTCTTT
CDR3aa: CASTLGDTEAFF

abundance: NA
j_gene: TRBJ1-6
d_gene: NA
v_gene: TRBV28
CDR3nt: TGTGCCAGCAGTCCCGGGTTTCGAGGGAATTCACCCCTCCACTTT
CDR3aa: CASSPGFRGNSPLHF

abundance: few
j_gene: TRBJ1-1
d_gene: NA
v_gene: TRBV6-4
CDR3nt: TGTGCCAGCAGTCGGGAGGAAGGCCACGGGGGTTTCTTT
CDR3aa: CASSREEGHGGFF

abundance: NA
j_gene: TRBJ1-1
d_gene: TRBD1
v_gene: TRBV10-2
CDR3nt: TGCGCCAGCACCCAGACAGGGGTGAACACTGAAGCTTTCTTT
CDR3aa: CASTQTGVNTEAFF

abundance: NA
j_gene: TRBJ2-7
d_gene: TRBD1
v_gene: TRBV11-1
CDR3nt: TGTGCCAGCAGCCATTGGGGACAGGGTTACGAGCAGTACTTC
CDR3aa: CASSHWGQGYEQYF

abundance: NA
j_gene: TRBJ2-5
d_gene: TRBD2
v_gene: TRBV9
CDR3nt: TGTGCCAGCAGCCCCCCGGGGAGCGGGAGAGAGGAGACCCAGTACTTC
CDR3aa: CASSPPGSGREETQYF

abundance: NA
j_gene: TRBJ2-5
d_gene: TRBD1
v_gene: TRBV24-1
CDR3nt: TGTGCCACCAGTGAGCTGACAGGGCGCCAAGAGACCCAGTACTTC
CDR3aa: CATSELTGRQETQYF

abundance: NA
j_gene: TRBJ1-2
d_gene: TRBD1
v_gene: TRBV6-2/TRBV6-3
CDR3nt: TGTGCCAGCAGTTATGGACAGGTGCAGGGCTACACCTTC
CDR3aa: CASSYGQVQGYTF

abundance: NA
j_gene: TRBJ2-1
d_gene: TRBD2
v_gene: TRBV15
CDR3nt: TGTGCCACCAGCAGAGGAGCCGTAAGTCCTAGCGGGGCATACAATGAGCAGTTCTTC
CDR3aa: CATSRGAVSPSGAYNEQFF

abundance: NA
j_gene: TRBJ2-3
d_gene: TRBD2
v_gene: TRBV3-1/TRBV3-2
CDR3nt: TGTGCCAGCAGCCAACGGGCTAGCGGGAGTGGGACAGATACGCAGTATTTT
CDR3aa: CASSQRASGSGTDTQYF

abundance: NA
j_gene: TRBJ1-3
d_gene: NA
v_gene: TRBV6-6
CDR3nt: TGTGCCAGCAGTCCCTGGGGGGGGCTACTCTCTGGAAACACCATATATTTT
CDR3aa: CASSPWGGLLSGNTIYF

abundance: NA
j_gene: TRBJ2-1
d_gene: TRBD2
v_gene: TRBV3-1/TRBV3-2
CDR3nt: TGTGCCAGCAGCCTACTAGCGGGGATGTACAATGAGCAGTTCTTC
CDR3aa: CASSLLAGMYNEQFF

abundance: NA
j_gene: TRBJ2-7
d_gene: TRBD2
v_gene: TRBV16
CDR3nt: TGTGCCAGCAGCCAGTCTAGCGGGAACCACGAGCAGTACTTC
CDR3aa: CASSQSSGNHEQYF

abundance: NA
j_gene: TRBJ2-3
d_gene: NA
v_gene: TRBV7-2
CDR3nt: TGTGCCAGCAGCTTGAATCCAGCGATGACAGATACGCAGTATTTT
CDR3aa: CASSLNPAMTDTQYF

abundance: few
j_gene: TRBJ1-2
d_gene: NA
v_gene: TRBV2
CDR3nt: TGTGCCAGCAGCCTCCTCCCAGGGGCGGAGGGCTACACCTTC
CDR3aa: CASSLLPGAEGYTF

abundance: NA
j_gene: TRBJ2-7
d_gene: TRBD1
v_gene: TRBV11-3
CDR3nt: TGTGCCAGCAGCTTAGCGGGGTTTGGGGACAGGAGCTACGAGCAGTACTTC
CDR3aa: CASSLAGFGDRSYEQYF